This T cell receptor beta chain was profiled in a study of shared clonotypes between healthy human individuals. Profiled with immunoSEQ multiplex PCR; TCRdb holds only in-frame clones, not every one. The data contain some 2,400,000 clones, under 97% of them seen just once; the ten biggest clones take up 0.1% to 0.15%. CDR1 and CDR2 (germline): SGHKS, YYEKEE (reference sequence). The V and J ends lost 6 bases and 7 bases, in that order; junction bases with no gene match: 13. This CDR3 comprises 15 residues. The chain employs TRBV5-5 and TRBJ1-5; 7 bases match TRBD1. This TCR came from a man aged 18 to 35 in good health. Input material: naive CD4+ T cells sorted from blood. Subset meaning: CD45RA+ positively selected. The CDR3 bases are TGTGCCAGCACCCCGATAGGGCAGGGGGACCAGCCCCAGCATTTT. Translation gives CASTPIGQGDQPQHF. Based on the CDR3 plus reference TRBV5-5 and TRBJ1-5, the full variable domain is DAGVTQSPTHLIKTRGQQVTLRCSPISGHKSVSWYQQVLGQGPQFIFQYYEKEERGRGNFPDRFSARQFPNYSSELNVNALLLGDSALYLCASTPIGQGDQPQHFGDGTRLSIL.